These 9 T cell receptor beta chains were sequenced from one sample in a study of cytotoxic CD8 clonotypes in ibrutinib-treated CLL. Assay: immunoSEQ multiplex PCR; the TCRdb copy retains only in-frame clones and omits some. The sample has 200,000 to 250,000 clones, roughly 73% seen once; the top ten hold about an eighth. Sample: PBMCs, taken after 12 months of ibrutinib treatment. These receptors all stem from a human donor with chronic lymphocytic leukemia.

Regarding this clone: The junction and the germline gene differ at one end; a read error may be behind it. V and J are TRBV7-7 and TRBJ2-7; D is unclear. From germline, CDR1 is SSHAT and CDR2 FNYEAQ (reference sequence). The CDR3 length is 13 residues. The DNA for the CDR3 is TGTGCTAGCAGCTTGTCACTAAGCTACGAGCAGTACTTC. Translated: CASSLSLSYEQYF.

The rearrangement links TRBV18 to TRBJ2-7, with unresolved D. Germline V gene sequence: CDR1 KGHSH, CDR2 LQKENI. The CDR3 length is 14 residues. V was trimmed by 0 bases and J by 2 bases, leaving 8 bases between them. The CDR3 loop is CASSPPVEPYEQYF. The CDR3 DNA sequence: TGTGCCAGCTCACCACCTGTAGAGCCCTACGAGCAGTACTTC.

The genes are TRBV19 and TRBJ2-2; D not resolved. The CDR3 has 14 residues. Germline CDR1 LNHDA, CDR2 SQIVND (reference sequence). V was trimmed by 5 bases and J by 2 bases, leaving 9 bases between them. CDR3 bases: TGTGCCAGTAGTTTTCTGACAAACACCGGGGAGCTGTTTTTT. Translated: CASSFLTNTGELFF.

V is TRBV29-1 and J is TRBJ2-2; TRBD2 is a possible D gene (5 bases). V lost 4 bases and J lost 6, with 6 bases in between. In germline, CDR1 is SQVTM, CDR2 ANQGSEA. This CDR3 has 11 residues. CDR3 in amino acids: CSVVSAGELFF. The CDR3, as DNA: TGCAGCGTTGTTAGCGCCGGGGAGCTGTTTTTT.

The table lists this clone with a count of one. V usage is TRBV25-1 and J usage is TRBJ1-2; TRBD1 agrees at 12 bases. Germline CDR1 is MGHDK and CDR2 is SYGVNS. V shed 2 bases and J 13 bases; nucleotides not matched to a gene: 8. The CDR3 covers 14 residues. The CDR3 nucleotides read TGTGCCAGCAGTGAACAGGGACAGGGGGCGCGTAGCACCTTC. Its protein product is CASSEQGQGARSTF.

The V and J genes are TRBV6-4 and TRBJ1-6; 8 nucleotides match TRBD1. V was pared by 11 bases and J by 10 bases, with 10 bases of the junction left unmatched. From germline, CDR1 is MRHNA and CDR2 SNTAGT. The CDR3 is 13 residues long. CDR3 DNA sequence: TGTGCCTCACGGACAGGGACGTACTCACCCCTCCACTTT. Translation: CASRTGTYSPLHF.

This chain links TRBV4-1 with TRBJ1-5; 7 bases match TRBD1. Losses at the gene ends were 4 bases for V and 5 bases for J; bases not matched to a gene: 8. Germline V lookup: CDR1 MGHRA, CDR2 YSYEKL. The CDR3 spans 15 residues. The chain's CDR3 is CASSRTRDSYQPQHF. CDR3 nucleotides: TGCGCCAGCAGCCGGACGCGGGACAGCTATCAGCCCCAGCATTTT.

In its sample, this clone was seen once. The chain is built from TRBV5-1 and TRBJ2-5; D not certain. CDR3 length: 13 residues. V was trimmed by 3 bases and J by 2 bases, leaving 8 bases between them. CDR1 and CDR2 (germline): SGHRS, YFSETQ. The CDR3, as DNA: TGCGCCAGCAGCTCCCAAGGACAAGAGACCCAGTACTTC. It yields the protein CASSSQGQETQYF.

CDR3 residues: CAISDERRSYGYTF. The CDR3 DNA is TGTGCCATCAGTGACGAACGCAGGAGCTATGGCTACACCTTC. V gene TRBV10-3 combines with J gene TRBJ1-2, with D uncertain. Trimming cost V 3 bases and J 4 bases, with 12 bases left between them. From germline, CDR1 is ENHRY and CDR2 SYGVKD. This CDR3 spans 14 amino acids.